What follows are 12 T cell receptor beta chains derived from one specimen sequenced in a study of control samples from healthy donors and cancer patients. Profiling relied on immunoSEQ multiplex PCR, and the TCRdb table lists in-frame clones only, not all of them. The data show more than 120,000 clones, 91% seen once. Source material: blood. The source of these receptors is a young man in good health.

The chain couples TRBV4-2 to TRBJ2-5, with D possibly TRBD2 on 5 matching bases. The DNA end is a closer match to TRBJ2-7, so the J assignment may be wrong. Germline V CDR1 and CDR2: LGHNA, YNFKEQ. This CDR3 region has 15 residues. In DNA form, the CDR3 reads TGTGCCAGCAGCCAAGAGGCTAGCCCAACCTACGAGCAGTACTTC. It is translated as CASSQEASPTYEQYF.

The rearrangement links TRBV29-1 to TRBJ2-1, with a possible D match to TRBD1 (5 bases). CDR1 is SQVTM, CDR2 ANQGSEA, per germline. V lost 3 bases, J lost 7 bases, and 7 bases lay in between. The length of the CDR3 is 11 residues. The CDR3 coding sequence is TGCAGCGTTGATAGGGGTAATGAGCAGTTCTTC. Encoded protein: CSVDRGNEQFF.

V is TRBV6-6 and J is TRBJ2-7; the D gene could be TRBD1 or TRBD2 (5 bases each). The CDR3 contains 13 residues. Trimming pared 9 bases from V and 5 bases from J, leaving 17 bases between. Germline values: CDR1 MNHNY, CDR2 SVGAGI (reference sequence). The CDR3 coding sequence is TGTGCCAGTGGGACCACGGAACGCCACGAGCAGTACTTC. It codes for CASGTTERHEQYF.

CDR3 amino acids: CASSDGQGRNEQFF. CDR3 coding DNA: TGTGCCAGCAGCGACGGACAAGGGCGCAATGAGCAGTTCTTC. V and J are TRBV13 and TRBJ2-1; maybe TRBD1 (5 bases). CDR1 and CDR2 (germline): PRHDT, FYEKMQ (reference sequence). The germline V and J ends were trimmed by 5 bases and 6 bases, with 14 bases remaining between them. CDR3 length: 14 residues.

This clone was recorded only once. The V gene is TRBV19, the J gene TRBJ1-6, with D unclear. Per the germline V gene, CDR1 is LNHDA and CDR2 is SQIVND (reference sequence). V gave up 5 bases and J gave up 4 bases, with 3 bases separating them. CDR3 length equals 12 residues. The CDR3 nucleotides are TGTGCCAGTAGTGATTATAATTCACCCCTCCACTTT. Translated, it gives CASSDYNSPLHF.

The chain combines TRBV5-4 with TRBJ2-7; 8 positions match TRBD1. V lost 0 bases, J lost 6 bases, and 11 bases stayed unmatched. Germline V CDR1 and CDR2: SGHNT, YYREEE (reference sequence). The CDR3 length is 16 residues. The CDR3 DNA reads TGTGCCAGCAGCTTGGCCTCCGGGACAGGATTTAGCGAGCAGTACTTC. Its translation is CASSLASGTGFSEQYF.

The V gene is TRBV6-5, the J gene TRBJ1-1; TRBD1 matches 8 bases. Germline CDR1 is MNHEY and CDR2 is SVGAGI. This CDR3 spans 14 amino acids. Losses at the gene ends were 7 bases for V and 4 bases for J; bases not matched to a gene: 8. CDR3 DNA sequence: TGTGCCAGCACCCTAGGCGGGACAGGCACTGAAGCTTTCTTT. Translating gives CASTLGGTGTEAFF.

This rearrangement joins TRBV19 to TRBJ1-2; the D is unclear. This CDR3 spans 15 amino acids. Deletions cut 3 bases from V and 1 base from J, with 12 bases between. Germline values: CDR1 LNHDA, CDR2 SQIVND (reference sequence). In nucleotides, the CDR3 is TGTGCCAGTAGTATCCTGAACAGCGATAACTATGGCTACACCTTC. This encodes CASSILNSDNYGYTF.

The gene calls are TRBV14 and TRBJ1-6; D perhaps matches TRBD1 (6 bases). V lost 4 bases and J 16 bases, leaving 17 bases between the germline ends. CDR1 SGHDN and CDR2 FVKESK come from the germline V gene. The CDR3 consists of 13 residues. In DNA, the CDR3 is TGTGCCAGCAGCCCATTTGGACAGCTTCCACTCCACTTT. Its translation: CASSPFGQLPLHF.

V usage is TRBV30 and J usage is TRBJ1-2, with a weak D call TRBD1 (6 bases). This CDR3 is 16 amino acids long. Per germline, CDR1 GTSNPN and CDR2 SVGIG (reference sequence). V lost 0 bases to trimming and J lost 1 base, with 15 bases between them. CDR3 loop: CAWSVLKGGLNYGYTF. As DNA, the CDR3 is TGTGCCTGGAGTGTATTGAAGGGGGGGCTTAACTATGGCTACACCTTC.

The chain couples TRBV7-3 to TRBJ2-3; 8 bases line up with TRBD2. Germline loops: CDR1 SGHTA, CDR2 FQGTGA. This CDR3 contains 15 residues. After removal of 3 bases from V and 2 bases from J, the junction contained 4 bases not matched to a gene. For the CDR3, the DNA is TGTGCCAGCAGCTTCCTCGGGGGGGCCACAGATACGCAGTATTTT. Translated: CASSFLGGATDTQYF.

The J gene is TRBJ1-5, the V gene TRBV7-9, with D perhaps matching TRBD1 (5 bases). Per the germline V gene, CDR1 is SEHNR and CDR2 is FQNEAQ (reference sequence). Trimming pared 0 bases from V and 11 bases from J, leaving 11 bases between. This CDR3 is 13 amino acids long. The CDR3 nucleotides are TGTGCCAGCAGCTTAGCCCTAGGGGAGGCCCAGCATTTT. Translated, it gives CASSLALGEAQHF.